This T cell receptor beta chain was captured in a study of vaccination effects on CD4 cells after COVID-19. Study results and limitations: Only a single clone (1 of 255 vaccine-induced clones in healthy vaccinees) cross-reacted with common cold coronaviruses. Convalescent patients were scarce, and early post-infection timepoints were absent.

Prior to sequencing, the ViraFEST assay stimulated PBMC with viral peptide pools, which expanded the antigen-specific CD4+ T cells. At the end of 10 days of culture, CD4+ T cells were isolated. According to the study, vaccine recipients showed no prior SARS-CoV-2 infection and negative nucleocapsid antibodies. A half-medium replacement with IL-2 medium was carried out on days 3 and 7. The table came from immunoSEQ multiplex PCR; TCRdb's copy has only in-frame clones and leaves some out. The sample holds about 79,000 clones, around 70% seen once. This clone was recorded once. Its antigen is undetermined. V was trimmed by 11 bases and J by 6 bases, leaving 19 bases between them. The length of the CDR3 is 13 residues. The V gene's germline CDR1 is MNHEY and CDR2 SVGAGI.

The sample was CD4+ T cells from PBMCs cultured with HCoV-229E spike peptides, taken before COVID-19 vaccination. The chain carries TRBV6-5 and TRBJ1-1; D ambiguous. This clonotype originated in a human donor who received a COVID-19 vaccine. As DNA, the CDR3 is TGTGCCGCAGGTCGACATGAGGGATCTGAAGCTTTCTTT. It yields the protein CAAGRHEGSEAFF.